The 24 T cell receptor beta chains in this list originate from one sample, sequenced in a study of blood T cell repertoires in COVID-19. Data came from immunoSEQ multiplex PCR; TCRdb stores just in-frame clones and leaves some out. The sample lists 100,000 to 120,000 clones, 75% to 90% occurring once. The sequencing sample was made of peripheral blood. All receptors come from a woman in her sixties with COVID-19, enrolled during active disease.

The V call is TRBV6-5, the J call TRBJ1-2; TRBD1 matches 9 bases. V was pared by 5 bases and J by 5 bases, with 3 bases of the junction left unmatched. The germline gives CDR1 MNHEY, CDR2 SVGAGI. The CDR3 length is 13 residues. The CDR3 protein is CASSTGTGYGYTF. CDR3 in DNA: TGTGCCAGCAGTACCGGGACAGGGTATGGCTACACCTTC.

The V gene is TRBV10-2, the J gene TRBJ2-2, with unresolved D. The CDR3 consists of 13 residues. The V end was cut by 8 bases, the J end by 6 bases, with 13 bases between. CDR1 is WSHSY and CDR2 is SAAADI in the germline V gene. As DNA, the CDR3 is TGCGCCAGCCTCCCAGGATCGGCCGGGGAGCTGTTTTTT. It encodes CASLPGSAGELFF.

The CDR3 loop reads CASSQEIWRARQATIYF. The DNA of the CDR3 is TGTGCCAGCAGCCAAGAAATATGGAGGGCCCGCCAGGCCACCATATATTTT. The chain couples TRBV3-1 (or the pseudogene TRBV3-2) to TRBJ1-3; D call uncertain. This CDR3 has 17 amino acids. Between the trimmed V and J ends, which lost 0 bases and 9 bases, there was a span of 21 bases. Per the germline V gene, CDR1 is LGHDT and CDR2 is YNNKEL (reference sequence).

V usage is TRBV19 and J usage is TRBJ2-7, with 8 nucleotides matching TRBD2. The CDR3 sequence is 16 residues long. Germline values: CDR1 LNHDA, CDR2 SQIVND (reference sequence). Trimming removed 3 bases from V and 5 bases from J; junction bases left unmatched: 12. The CDR3 here is CASSIGSGGAGNEQYF. The CDR3 bases are TGTGCCAGTAGTATTGGGAGCGGGGGCGCCGGAAACGAGCAGTACTTC.

V gene TRBV5-8 combines with J gene TRBJ2-3, with 8 bases that match TRBD1. CDR1 is SGHTS, CDR2 YDEGEE, per germline. The CDR3 covers 16 residues. V was pared by 2 bases and J by 3 bases, with 8 bases of the junction left unmatched. In DNA, the CDR3 is TGTGCCAGCAGCTTACGGACAGGGCTAAGTACAGATACGCAGTATTTT. Translating gives CASSLRTGLSTDTQYF.

The chain is built from TRBV19 and TRBJ2-4; D is perhaps TRBD1 (6 bases). Germline loops: CDR1 LNHDA, CDR2 SQIVND (reference sequence). This CDR3 contains 16 residues. V was pared by 3 bases and J by 2 bases, with 14 bases between. CDR3: CASSMKQGVTKNIQYF. The CDR3 DNA reads as TGTGCCAGTAGTATGAAACAGGGCGTAACCAAAAACATTCAGTACTTC.

This sequence joins TRBV6-1 and TRBJ2-7; possibly TRBD1 for D (6 bases). There are 16 residues in the CDR3. Germline values: CDR1 MNHNS, CDR2 SASEGT. Trimming shortened V by 0 bases and J by 2 bases, and 14 bases separated the two germline ends. CDR3 in DNA: TGTGCCAGCAGTGAAGCTGACAGGAAGAAAACCTACGAGCAGTACTTC. Amino acids: CASSEADRKKTYEQYF.

The chain uses TRBV7-8 and TRBJ1-1; maybe TRBD1 (6 bases). CDR3 length: 15 amino acids. V dropped 5 bases and J dropped 0 bases, with 13 bases sitting between them. Germline V lookup: CDR1 SGHVS, CDR2 FQNEAQ. The CDR3 coding sequence is TGTGCCAGCAGCGTCCGGACAGAGCTGAACACTGAAGCTTTCTTT. As protein: CASSVRTELNTEAFF.

The chain combines TRBV19 with TRBJ1-6; TRBD1 agrees at 8 bases. The CDR3 contains 16 residues. With 3 bases clipped from V and 8 bases from J, the junction kept 9 bases outside the gene matches. Germline values: CDR1 LNHDA, CDR2 SQIVND (reference sequence). The DNA of the CDR3 is TGTGCCAGTAGTATCAACCAGGGGGCATCGGATTCACCCCTCCACTTT. Its protein product is CASSINQGASDSPLHF.

The V gene is TRBV5-1, the J gene TRBJ1-1, with 8 bases lining up with TRBD1. The V and J ends lost 4 bases and 10 bases, in that order; junction bases with no gene match: 12. The CDR3 runs to 14 residues. Germline assignment: CDR1 SGHRS and CDR2 YFSETQ. The CDR3 here is CASSTPPGTGVAFF. The CDR3 nucleotides are TGCGCCAGCAGCACACCCCCAGGGACAGGCGTAGCTTTCTTT.

This clone was observed many times. The V gene is TRBV6-2 or TRBV6-3, the J gene TRBJ2-3; D unresolved. Trimming pared 6 bases from V and 9 bases from J, leaving 25 bases between. The CDR3 totals 16 residues. Germline V gene lookup returns CDR1 MNHEY and CDR2 SVGEGT. This chain's CDR3 is CASSSRSAPMAYTQYF. The CDR3 DNA reads TGTGCCAGCAGCTCCAGGTCGGCGCCTATGGCTTACACGCAGTATTTT.

V and J are TRBV4-3 and TRBJ1-4; no reliable D call. This CDR3 contains 15 residues. Deletions cut 3 bases from V and 8 bases from J, with 16 bases between. Germline V gene sequence: CDR1 LGHNA, CDR2 YSLEER. Here the CDR3 DNA reads TGCGCCAGCAGCCAGCCGTCAGAGCGTTCGGAAAAACTGTTTTTT. Translation gives CASSQPSERSEKLFF.

The chain links TRBV3-1 (or the pseudogene TRBV3-2) to TRBJ2-7; D is possibly TRBD2 (5 bases). The CDR3 totals 15 residues. In germline, CDR1 is LGHDT, CDR2 YNNKEL (reference sequence). Trimming cost V 4 bases and J 2 bases, with 15 bases left between them. The CDR3 loop is CASSRSEGLPYEQYF. CDR3 bases: TGTGCCAGCAGCCGAAGCGAGGGATTACCCTACGAGCAGTACTTC.

This rearrangement joins TRBV7-9 to TRBJ1-2; 7 bases line up with TRBD1. The CDR3 spans 15 residues. CDR1 and CDR2 (germline): SEHNR, FQNEAQ (reference sequence). Trimming took 4 bases from V and 8 from J; bases not matched to a gene: 13. CDR3 DNA sequence: TGTGCCAGCAGCTCGGGACAGTCCATCCTGGGAGGCTACACCTTC. It translates to CASSSGQSILGGYTF.

The V call is TRBV4-3, the J call TRBJ2-2; 7 bases map to TRBD1. The junction had 11 bases not matched to a gene; V was cut back by 3 bases and J by 1 base. CDR3 size: 18 residues. Per germline, CDR1 LGHNA and CDR2 YSLEER. The CDR3 is CASSHDYQGVRNTGELFF. Here the CDR3 DNA reads TGCGCCAGCAGCCATGATTATCAGGGGGTACGGAACACCGGGGAGCTGTTTTTT.

The V and J genes are TRBV5-6 and TRBJ1-2; 8 bases match TRBD1. The CDR3 runs to 14 residues. Germline CDR1 reads SGHDT; CDR2 reads YYEEEE. V dropped 4 bases and J dropped 5; count of bases not matched to a gene: 7. The CDR3 nucleotides are TGTGCCAGCAGCCCAGGGGGCAGGTCGTATGGCTACACCTTC. Amino acids: CASSPGGRSYGYTF.

The V gene is TRBV9, the J gene TRBJ1-4, with a tentative D call TRBD1 (5 bases). CDR1 and CDR2 (germline): SGDLS, YYNGEE. The CDR3 extends over 14 amino acids. V was shortened by 0 bases and J by 8 bases, with 11 bases between the two germline ends. The CDR3 bases are TGTGCCAGCAGCGTAGACAGGTTTGGCGAAAAACTGTTTTTT. Protein: CASSVDRFGEKLFF.

The V and J genes are TRBV4-1 and TRBJ2-1; 9 nucleotides align to TRBD2. The CDR3 runs to 18 residues. The germline V gene encodes CDR1 MGHRA and CDR2 YSYEKL. J lost 8 bases, V lost 0 bases, and 14 bases had no gene match. CDR3 sequence: CASSQDIRGGAVGYEQFF. CDR3 coding DNA: TGCGCCAGCAGCCAAGATATCCGCGGGGGGGCGGTGGGATATGAGCAGTTCTTC.

This clone has a single count. This chain links TRBV11-1 with TRBJ2-3, with TRBD2 matching over 12 bases. Germline lookup yields CDR1 SGHAT and CDR2 FQDESV (reference sequence). Germline trimming cut 4 bases from V and 4 bases from J; bases unmatched to any gene: 6. The CDR3 consists of 16 residues. For the CDR3, the DNA is TGTGCCAGCAGCTCCACAACTAGCGGGGGGTCAGATACGCAGTATTTT. Its translation is CASSSTTSGGSDTQYF.

The CDR3: CASSIARTGSYEQYF. DNA of the CDR3: TGTGCCAGTAGTATAGCCCGGACAGGCTCCTACGAGCAGTACTTC. The V and J genes are TRBV19 and TRBJ2-7; 7 bases map to TRBD1. The length of the CDR3 is 15 residues. Germline V gene sequence: CDR1 LNHDA, CDR2 SQIVND (reference sequence). Losses at the gene ends were 1 base for V and 0 bases for J; bases not matched to a gene: 3.

The chain recombines TRBV10-3 with TRBJ1-2, with 9 bases aligning to TRBD1. Germline values: CDR1 ENHRY, CDR2 SYGVKD. Losses at the gene ends were 2 bases for V and 0 bases for J; bases not matched to a gene: 1. The CDR3 is 15 amino acids. Written as DNA, the CDR3 is TGTGCCATCAGTGAGCGACAGGGGGCTAACTATGGCTACACCTTC. This encodes CAISERQGANYGYTF.

This rearrangement joins TRBV6-5 to TRBJ1-5; 8 positions agree with TRBD1. The CDR3 is 14 residues long. Germline lookup yields CDR1 MNHEY and CDR2 SVGAGI. Unmatched junction bases numbered 8, after V lost 6 bases and J lost 7 bases. In nucleotides, the CDR3 is TGTGCCAGCAGGAGAGACAGGGGTGGGCAGCCCCAGCATTTT. The encoded protein is CASRRDRGGQPQHF.

V gene TRBV27 combines with J gene TRBJ1-1; possible D gene TRBD1, 5 bases. This CDR3 spans 17 amino acids. Germline lookup yields CDR1 MNHEY and CDR2 SMNVEV (reference sequence). Trimming left V 6 bases short and J 1 base short, with 21 bases between. The CDR3 spells CASSPGPGRGGNTEAFF. CDR3 coding DNA: TGTGCCAGCAGCCCCGGTCCAGGGCGGGGGGGGAACACTGAAGCTTTCTTT.

The V gene is TRBV7-2, the J gene TRBJ1-2; weak D call: TRBD1 (5 bases). Trimming cost V 1 base and J 3 bases, with 9 bases left between them. CDR3 length: 14 residues. Germline V gene lookup returns CDR1 SGHTA and CDR2 FQGNSA. The CDR3 DNA is TGTGCCAGCAGCTTAGATCTACAGGACTATGGCTACACCTTC. Protein product: CASSLDLQDYGYTF.